These 2 T cell receptor beta chains were all obtained from the same sample, sequenced in a study of response to subunit inactivated influenza vaccine. TCRdb re-derived calls from the RT-PCR reads in MiXCR, one entry per CDR3 protein. In the table there are about 570,000 distinct CDR3 sequences, 11% of which are singletons. These same records also appear under a second study, on T cells expressing NK-cell markers. From that second work: Beta-chain TCR cDNA was generated via 5'RACE template switching with UMIs.

Sequenced material: PBMCs from blood, taken on the day of vaccination. These receptors all stem from a man aged 45-65 years who received an inactivated influenza vaccine.

This clonotype was seen only a few times. This chain uses TRBV6-2 or TRBV6-3 with TRBJ2-5; D unresolved. CDR1 is MNHEY, CDR2 SVGEGT, per germline. With 1 base removed from V and 4 bases from J, the gap between germline ends came to 4 bases. The CDR3 spans 12 residues. CDR3 bases: TGTGCCAGCAGTTACTTCTCAGAGACCCAGTACTTC. Its protein is CASSYFSETQYF.

This clonotype was picked up many times. The chain joins TRBV12-3 or TRBV12-4 to TRBJ2-7; possibly TRBD1 for D (5 bases). The CDR3 is 14 amino acids. V was cut by 2 bases and J by 6 bases, with 14 bases left in between. The CDR3 sequence: CASSLSYRTPEQYF. CDR3 nucleotides: TGTGCCAGCAGTTTATCATACAGGACCCCCGAGCAGTACTTC.